The rows below give T cell receptor beta chains drawn from one sample of a study of T cells in pancreatic ductal adenocarcinoma. Assay used: immunoSEQ multiplex PCR; TCRdb lists only in-frame clones, some missing. The sample includes 97,000 or so clones, around 96% of them seen just once. The sample taken for sequencing was PBMCs. The receptors derive from a human donor with pancreatic ductal adenocarcinoma. Both conserved end residues are part of each CDR3. Each record gives: clone size, D gene, V gene, J gene, CDR3 protein, CDR3 DNA. A D gene is named only where the DNA matches it firmly. Rows give clone size only sometimes, using once, few, many, or a class for an expanded clone.

clone_size: once
d_call: NA
v_call: TRBV4-3
j_call: TRBJ2-1
cdr3_aa: CASSQDQYQQLNEQFF
cdr3_nt: TGCGCCAGCAGCCAAGATCAATATCAACAGCTTAATGAGCAGTTCTTC

clone_size: medium-sized
d_call: TRBD2
v_call: TRBV28
j_call: TRBJ2-3
cdr3_aa: CASSPPTSTVRSTDTQYF
cdr3_nt: TGTGCCAGCAGCCCCCCGACTAGCACCGTTCGTAGCACAGATACGCAGTATTTT

clone_size: once
d_call: NA
v_call: TRBV6-6
j_call: TRBJ1-2
cdr3_aa: CASSYDRANYGYTF
cdr3_nt: TGTGCCAGCAGTTACGACAGAGCTAACTATGGCTACACCTTC

clone_size: once
d_call: NA
v_call: TRBV5-4
j_call: TRBJ2-2
cdr3_aa: CASSLQTGSTGELFF
cdr3_nt: TGTGCCAGCAGCTTACAAACAGGGTCCACCGGGGAGCTGTTTTTT

clone_size: NA
d_call: TRBD1
v_call: TRBV7-8
j_call: TRBJ2-7
cdr3_aa: CASSHRRQGIEQYF
cdr3_nt: TGTGCCAGCAGCCATAGAAGACAGGGTATCGAGCAGTACTTC

clone_size: NA
d_call: TRBD1
v_call: TRBV4-1
j_call: TRBJ2-7
cdr3_aa: CASSSVDRNYEQYF
cdr3_nt: TGCGCCAGCAGTTCTGTGGACAGGAACTACGAGCAGTACTTC

clone_size: NA
d_call: NA
v_call: TRBV28
j_call: TRBJ2-2
cdr3_aa: CASSRGAYTGELFF
cdr3_nt: TGTGCCAGCAGCCGGGGGGCTTACACCGGGGAGCTGTTTTTT

clone_size: NA
d_call: TRBD2
v_call: TRBV4-3
j_call: TRBJ2-1
cdr3_aa: CASSQVPVAGYNEQFF
cdr3_nt: TGCGCCAGCAGCCAAGTTCCAGTAGCGGGCTACAATGAGCAGTTCTTC

clone_size: NA
d_call: TRBD1
v_call: TRBV10-2
j_call: TRBJ1-1
cdr3_aa: CASSEPRTGNAEAFF
cdr3_nt: TGCGCCAGCAGTGAGCCGCGGACAGGTAACGCTGAAGCTTTCTTT

clone_size: NA
d_call: NA
v_call: TRBV7-2
j_call: TRBJ2-1
cdr3_aa: CASSSILLANEQFF
cdr3_nt: TGTGCCAGCAGCTCCATACTACTAGCCAATGAGCAGTTCTTC

clone_size: NA
d_call: NA
v_call: TRBV4-1
j_call: TRBJ2-7
cdr3_aa: CASSQGAGQTYEQYF
cdr3_nt: TGCGCCAGCAGCCAAGGGGCAGGACAAACCTACGAGCAGTACTTC

clone_size: NA
d_call: NA
v_call: TRBV9
j_call: TRBJ2-1
cdr3_aa: CASSVRLENGFGVYNEQFF
cdr3_nt: TGTGCCAGCAGCGTTCGACTAGAGAACGGTTTTGGGGTTTACAATGAGCAGTTCTTC

clone_size: once
d_call: NA
v_call: TRBV7-9
j_call: TRBJ2-3
cdr3_aa: CASTQAGYTDTQYF
cdr3_nt: TGTGCCAGCACCCAGGCAGGGTACACAGATACGCAGTATTTT

clone_size: NA
d_call: TRBD2
v_call: TRBV4-1
j_call: TRBJ2-3
cdr3_aa: CASSQGTSGAPTDTQYF
cdr3_nt: TGCGCCAGCAGCCAAGGGACTAGCGGGGCTCCCACAGATACGCAGTATTTT

clone_size: NA
d_call: TRBD1
v_call: TRBV5-4
j_call: TRBJ2-7
cdr3_aa: CASSPDEGARNEQYF
cdr3_nt: TGTGCCAGCAGCCCTGATGAGGGGGCCCGTAACGAGCAGTACTTC

clone_size: NA
d_call: TRBD2
v_call: TRBV2
j_call: TRBJ2-3
cdr3_aa: CASSDRAGPTDTQYF
cdr3_nt: TGTGCCAGCAGCGACCGAGCGGGGCCCACAGATACGCAGTATTTT

clone_size: NA
d_call: TRBD1
v_call: TRBV29-1
j_call: TRBJ2-2
cdr3_aa: CSVARQGTGELFF
cdr3_nt: TGCAGCGTTGCTAGACAGGGGACCGGGGAGCTGTTTTTT

clone_size: NA
d_call: TRBD2
v_call: TRBV9
j_call: TRBJ2-3
cdr3_aa: CASSPPGLGTDTQYF
cdr3_nt: TGTGCCAGCAGCCCTCCGGGACTAGGCACAGATACGCAGTATTTT

clone_size: NA
d_call: NA
v_call: TRBV11-2
j_call: TRBJ2-7
cdr3_aa: CASSQTGYEQYF
cdr3_nt: TGTGCCAGCAGCCAGACAGGATACGAGCAGTACTTC

clone_size: NA
d_call: TRBD1
v_call: TRBV10-1
j_call: TRBJ2-7
cdr3_aa: CASSPGGTGYEQYF
cdr3_nt: TGCGCCAGCAGCCCCGGTGGGACAGGCTACGAGCAGTACTTC

clone_size: NA
d_call: NA
v_call: TRBV30
j_call: TRBJ1-4
cdr3_aa: CAWSLHQGEKLFF
cdr3_nt: TGTGCCTGGAGCCTACACCAGGGGGAAAAACTGTTTTTT

clone_size: NA
d_call: TRBD2
v_call: TRBV14
j_call: TRBJ2-7
cdr3_aa: CASSPPGTSGYEQYF
cdr3_nt: TGTGCCAGCAGCCCACCAGGGACTAGCGGATACGAGCAGTACTTC

clone_size: NA
d_call: TRBD2
v_call: TRBV28
j_call: TRBJ2-1
cdr3_aa: CASSSLAETYNEQFF
cdr3_nt: TGTGCCAGCAGTTCCCTAGCGGAGACCTACAATGAGCAGTTCTTC

clone_size: once
d_call: NA
v_call: TRBV6-5
j_call: TRBJ2-3
cdr3_aa: CASSNGPYSTDTQYF
cdr3_nt: TGTGCCAGCAGCAACGGTCCTTACAGCACAGATACGCAGTATTTT

clone_size: NA
d_call: NA
v_call: TRBV18
j_call: TRBJ1-5
cdr3_aa: CASSPQYSNQPQHF
cdr3_nt: TGTGCCAGCTCACCCCAGTATAGCAATCAGCCCCAGCATTTT

clone_size: NA
d_call: TRBD1
v_call: TRBV5-1
j_call: TRBJ1-1
cdr3_aa: CASSGIRDRGMNTEAFF
cdr3_nt: TGCGCCAGCAGCGGGATCCGGGACAGGGGGATGAACACTGAAGCTTTCTTT

clone_size: NA
d_call: NA
v_call: TRBV10-3
j_call: TRBJ2-7
cdr3_aa: CAISEMVGENHEQYF
cdr3_nt: TGTGCCATCAGTGAGATGGTTGGGGAGAACCACGAGCAGTACTTC

clone_size: once
d_call: NA
v_call: TRBV30
j_call: TRBJ1-2
cdr3_aa: CAWQTGLGYGYTF
cdr3_nt: TGTGCCTGGCAGACAGGCTTAGGATATGGCTACACCTTC

clone_size: NA
d_call: NA
v_call: TRBV5-4
j_call: TRBJ2-1
cdr3_aa: CASSLEWSGGDENEQFF
cdr3_nt: TGTGCCAGCAGCTTGGAGTGGTCTGGCGGGGACGAGAATGAGCAGTTCTTC

clone_size: NA
d_call: TRBD2
v_call: TRBV2
j_call: TRBJ2-2
cdr3_aa: CASRVAGQNTGELFF
cdr3_nt: TGTGCCAGCAGGGTAGCGGGTCAGAACACCGGGGAGCTGTTTTTT

clone_size: NA
d_call: TRBD1
v_call: TRBV11-1
j_call: TRBJ1-5
cdr3_aa: CASSETGVSQPQHF
cdr3_nt: TGTGCCAGCAGCGAAACAGGGGTGAGCCAGCCCCAGCATTTT

clone_size: NA
d_call: NA
v_call: TRBV5-1
j_call: TRBJ2-1
cdr3_aa: CASGPGNHEQFF
cdr3_nt: TGCGCCAGCGGTCCAGGGAACCATGAGCAGTTCTTC

clone_size: NA
d_call: NA
v_call: TRBV11-2
j_call: TRBJ2-5
cdr3_aa: CASSPLGAWETQYF
cdr3_nt: TGTGCCAGCAGCCCCTTAGGGGCCTGGGAGACCCAGTACTTC

clone_size: NA
d_call: NA
v_call: TRBV5-1
j_call: TRBJ2-3
cdr3_aa: CASSAEPGAGDTQYF
cdr3_nt: TGCGCCAGCAGCGCGGAACCAGGGGCCGGGGATACGCAGTATTTT

clone_size: NA
d_call: TRBD2
v_call: TRBV27
j_call: TRBJ2-7
cdr3_aa: CASSEWGTNAYEQYF
cdr3_nt: TGTGCCAGCAGTGAGTGGGGGACTAACGCCTACGAGCAGTACTTC

clone_size: NA
d_call: TRBD2
v_call: TRBV2
j_call: TRBJ2-5
cdr3_aa: CASNGLVGETQYF
cdr3_nt: TGTGCCAGCAATGGACTAGTTGGAGAGACCCAGTACTTC

clone_size: NA
d_call: NA
v_call: TRBV2
j_call: TRBJ1-1
cdr3_aa: CASSGWPREAFF
cdr3_nt: TGTGCCAGCAGTGGTTGGCCACGCGAAGCTTTCTTT

clone_size: NA
d_call: NA
v_call: TRBV7-9
j_call: TRBJ1-5
cdr3_aa: CASSLGGDSRANQPQHF
cdr3_nt: TGTGCCAGCAGCTTGGGGGGGGACTCTCGAGCCAATCAGCCCCAGCATTTT

clone_size: NA
d_call: NA
v_call: TRBV7-8
j_call: TRBJ2-1
cdr3_aa: CASSLEGLYNEQFF
cdr3_nt: TGTGCCAGCAGCTTAGAGGGGCTCTACAATGAGCAGTTCTTC

clone_size: NA
d_call: NA
v_call: TRBV28
j_call: TRBJ2-3
cdr3_aa: CASSPTSTDTQYF
cdr3_nt: TGTGCCAGCAGCCCCACTAGCACAGATACGCAGTATTTT

clone_size: NA
d_call: NA
v_call: TRBV5-4
j_call: TRBJ2-5
cdr3_aa: CASSLAGRETQYF
cdr3_nt: TGTGCCAGCAGCTTGGCAGGGAGGGAGACCCAGTACTTC

clone_size: NA
d_call: NA
v_call: TRBV29-1
j_call: TRBJ1-1
cdr3_aa: CSVEIDGIAEAFF
cdr3_nt: TGCAGCGTTGAAATCGACGGGATAGCTGAAGCTTTCTTT

clone_size: NA
d_call: TRBD2
v_call: TRBV19
j_call: TRBJ2-1
cdr3_aa: CASSTGGTSGNEQFF
cdr3_nt: TGTGCCAGTAGTACCGGGGGGACTAGCGGGAATGAGCAGTTCTTC

clone_size: NA
d_call: TRBD1
v_call: TRBV14
j_call: TRBJ2-7
cdr3_aa: CASSPRGLGEQYF
cdr3_nt: TGTGCCAGCAGCCCCAGGGGGCTAGGCGAGCAGTACTTC

clone_size: NA
d_call: TRBD2
v_call: TRBV5-1
j_call: TRBJ2-7
cdr3_aa: CASSTGGGAYEQYF
cdr3_nt: TGCGCCAGCTCCACTGGGGGGGGAGCCTACGAGCAGTACTTC

clone_size: NA
d_call: NA
v_call: TRBV6-6
j_call: TRBJ2-4
cdr3_aa: CASNPQGNKNIQYF
cdr3_nt: TGTGCCAGCAACCCCCAGGGAAACAAAAACATTCAGTACTTC